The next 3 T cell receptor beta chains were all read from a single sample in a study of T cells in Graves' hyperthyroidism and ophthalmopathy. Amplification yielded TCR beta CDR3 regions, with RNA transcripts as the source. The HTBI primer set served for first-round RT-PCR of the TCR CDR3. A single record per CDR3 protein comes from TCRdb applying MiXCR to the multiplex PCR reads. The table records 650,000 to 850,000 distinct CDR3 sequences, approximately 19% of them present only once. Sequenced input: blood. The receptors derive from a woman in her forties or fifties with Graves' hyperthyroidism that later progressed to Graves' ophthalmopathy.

This CDR3 reads CASTHSPTGQLQETQYF. The CDR3 DNA reads as TGTGCCAGCACCCATAGCCCGACAGGGCAACTTCAAGAGACCCAGTACTTC. The J gene is TRBJ2-5, the V gene TRBV6-1, with 7 bases identical to TRBD1. The CDR3 is 17 amino acids. Germline CDR1 and CDR2: MNHNS and SASEGT. V lost 7 bases and J lost 2; bases outside the gene matches: 16.

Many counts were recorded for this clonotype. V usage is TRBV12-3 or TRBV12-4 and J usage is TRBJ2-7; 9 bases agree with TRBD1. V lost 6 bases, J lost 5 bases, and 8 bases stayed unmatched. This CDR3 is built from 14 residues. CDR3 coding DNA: TGTGCCAGCAGCCTGGGACAGGGTAACGACGAGCAGTACTTC. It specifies CASSLGQGNDEQYF.

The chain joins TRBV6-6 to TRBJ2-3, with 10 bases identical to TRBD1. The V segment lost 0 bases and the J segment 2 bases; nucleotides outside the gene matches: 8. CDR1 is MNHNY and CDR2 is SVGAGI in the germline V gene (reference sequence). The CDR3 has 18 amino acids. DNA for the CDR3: TGTGCCAGCAGTTACTCCTACCGGACAGGGGGGCCCACAGATACGCAGTATTTT. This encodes CASSYSYRTGGPTDTQYF.